Below, 13 T cell receptor beta chains from the same sample are listed, as sequenced in a study of identical twins. TCRdb itself ran the 5' RACE reads through MiXCR, one entry per CDR3 protein. The sample lists some 660,000 distinct CDR3 sequences, roughly 8% occurring once. The same data also went into a second study, on yellow fever vaccine responses in identical twins.

Sequenced material: PBMCs. These receptors were taken from a young woman in good health.

Ten or more counts support this clonotype. The gene calls are TRBV4-2 and TRBJ2-7; maybe TRBD2 (6 bases). V lost 0 bases, J lost 3 bases, and 24 bases lay in between. This CDR3 has 19 amino acids. The V gene's germline CDR1 is LGHNA and CDR2 YNFKEQ. In nucleotides, the CDR3 is TGTGCCAGCAGCCAAGAAGAAGGCTTTTTGACGGAGGGCCACTACGAGCAGTACTTC. Its protein product is CASSQEEGFLTEGHYEQYF.

This clonotype showed up just a few times. The rearrangement links TRBV10-3 to TRBJ2-7, with 9 bases that match TRBD2. Trimming removed 6 bases from V and 0 bases from J; junction bases left unmatched: 3. Germline CDR1 and CDR2: ENHRY and SYGVKD. The CDR3 spans 14 residues. The CDR3 bases are TGTGCCATCAGCCCTAGCGGGAACTCCTACGAGCAGTACTTC. Translated, it gives CAISPSGNSYEQYF.

This clonotype has only a few counts. The chain joins TRBV6-1 to TRBJ1-2; D not resolved. In germline, CDR1 is MNHNS, CDR2 SASEGT. With 10 bases removed from V and 3 bases from J, the gap between germline ends came to 18 bases. The CDR3 sequence is 14 residues long. CDR3 nucleotides: TGTGCCACCGCCCCCGGAGCGTCACACTATGGCTACACCTTC. This encodes CATAPGASHYGYTF.

This clonotype showed up just a few times. This chain links TRBV6-2 or TRBV6-3 with TRBJ2-1; 9 nucleotides align to TRBD2. CDR3 length: 18 amino acids. V lost 1 base, J lost 2 bases, and 9 bases stayed unmatched. From germline, CDR1 is MNHEY and CDR2 SVGEGT. CDR3 DNA: TGTGCCAGCAGTTACTTTAGCGGGGGCCTCTTTCCCTACAATGAGCAGTTCTTC. Translating gives CASSYFSGGLFPYNEQFF.

In this sample, this clonotype turned up a few times. The rearrangement links TRBV12-3 or TRBV12-4 to TRBJ2-1, with 12 bases matching TRBD1. The CDR3 has 16 amino acids. The junction had 4 bases not matched to a gene; V was cut back by 6 bases and J by 1 base. For the CDR3, the DNA is TGTGCCAGCAGCAAGGGACAGGGGGCGTCCTACAATGAGCAGTTCTTC. It yields the protein CASSKGQGASYNEQFF.

This clonotype was counted many times. The chain joins TRBV12-3 or TRBV12-4 to TRBJ2-1; TRBD2 might be the D (7 bases). Trimming stripped 6 bases from V and 0 bases from J, with 15 bases between. The CDR3 is made up of 16 amino acids. The CDR3 loop reads CASSLGGRPSYNEQFF. The CDR3 region has the DNA TGTGCCAGCAGCCTCGGGGGGCGACCCTCCTACAATGAGCAGTTCTTC.

The chain uses TRBV12-3 or TRBV12-4 and TRBJ2-5, with 9 nucleotides matching TRBD2. The CDR3 sequence is 18 residues long. The CDR3 is CTRSSLTSSGKIQETQYF. Here the CDR3 DNA reads TGTACCCGCAGTTCTTTGACTTCTAGCGGGAAGATCCAAGAGACCCAGTACTTC.

The genes are TRBV4-3 and TRBJ2-6, with D possibly TRBD2 on 5 matching bases. V lost 0 bases to trimming and J lost 4 bases, with 16 bases between them. There are 18 residues in the CDR3. From germline, CDR1 is LGHNA and CDR2 YSLEER. The chain's CDR3 is CASSQDSGPGLGANVLTF. In DNA, the CDR3 is TGCGCCAGCAGCCAAGATTCGGGTCCAGGACTCGGGGCCAACGTCCTGACTTTC.

The V call is TRBV20-1, the J call TRBJ2-1, with TRBD1 matching 10 bases. Germline V gene sequence: CDR1 DFQATT, CDR2 SNEGSKA (reference sequence). The J segment lost 7 bases and the V segment lost 5 bases, leaving 8 bases of the junction unmatched. The CDR3 sequence is 14 residues long. CDR3 protein: CSALPGTGVNEQFF. CDR3 nucleotides: TGCAGTGCTTTACCCGGGACAGGGGTTAATGAGCAGTTCTTC.

A few counts support this clonotype. The J gene is TRBJ2-1, the V gene TRBV28, with 9 bases identical to TRBD2. Germline CDR1 MDHEN, CDR2 SYDVKM. The CDR3 runs to 15 residues. V was pared by 7 bases and J by 4 bases, with 8 bases of the junction left unmatched. The CDR3 loop reads CASIKTSGVYNEQFF. DNA for the CDR3: TGTGCCAGCATCAAGACTAGCGGAGTTTACAATGAGCAGTTCTTC.

The V gene is TRBV20-1, the J gene TRBJ2-3; the match to TRBD2 covers 7 bases. The CDR3 covers 11 residues. Trimming removed 7 bases from V and 6 bases from J; junction bases left unmatched: 4. Germline V lookup: CDR1 DFQATT, CDR2 SNEGSKA (reference sequence). CDR3 sequence: CSDSSGDTQYF. CDR3 sequence (DNA): TGCAGTGATAGTAGCGGGGATACGCAGTATTTT.

The CDR3 loop is CSATTGYKNIQYF. The CDR3 nucleotides read TGCAGTGCGACGACAGGGTACAAAAACATTCAGTACTTC. The V call is TRBV20-1, the J call TRBJ2-4, with TRBD1 identical over 7 bases. Losses at the gene ends were 6 bases for V and 3 bases for J; bases not matched to a gene: 5. This CDR3 contains 13 residues. Germline V CDR1 and CDR2: DFQATT, SNEGSKA (reference sequence).

This clonotype was counted a few times. This chain connects TRBV7-9 to TRBJ2-5, with unresolved D. The V end was cut by 8 bases, the J end by 4 bases, with 26 bases between. The CDR3 spans 17 residues. Germline loops: CDR1 SEHNR, CDR2 FQNEAQ (reference sequence). The CDR3 loop reads CASVPLLSGQEGETQYF. CDR3 nucleotide sequence: TGTGCCAGCGTTCCCCTTTTAAGTGGGCAGGAAGGAGAGACCCAGTACTTC.